Following are 31 T cell receptor beta chains from one sample sequenced in a study of cytomegalovirus exposure and HLA in healthy donors. Amplification used 60 Vbeta primers and 13 Jbeta primers. Profiling relied on immunoSEQ multiplex PCR, and the TCRdb table lists in-frame clones only, not all of them. The table has 81,000 or so clones, approximately 56% seen once. The specimen was PBMCs. These receptors came from a woman between 25 and 40 years old in good health and CMV-seropositive.

The rearrangement joins TRBV6-5 to TRBJ1-1, with D uncertain. V was pared by 4 bases and J by 1 base, with 7 bases between. Germline CDR1 is MNHEY and CDR2 is SVGAGI. The CDR3 has 13 amino acids. The CDR3 DNA follows: TGTGCCAGCAGTTTTGGGCCGAACACTGAAGCTTTCTTT. This translates into CASSFGPNTEAFF.

V gene TRBV5-8 combines with J gene TRBJ2-3, with 7 bases aligning to TRBD2. Germline V CDR1 and CDR2: SGHTS, YDEGEE. This CDR3 contains 13 residues. Losses at the gene ends were 2 bases for V and 3 bases for J; bases not matched to a gene: 0. In DNA, the CDR3 is TGTGCCAGCAGCTTCGGGGGGACAGATACGCAGTATTTT. Translating gives CASSFGGTDTQYF.

This clone was detected only once. CDR3 DNA: TGTGCCAGCAGAGCCGCCACTAGCGGGGGGGCCCGGGAGCAGTTCTTC. Protein product: CASRAATSGGAREQFF. The chain joins TRBV2 to TRBJ2-1; 13 bases map to TRBD2. The germline V gene has CDR1 SNHLY and CDR2 FYNNEI. This CDR3 is 16 amino acids long. With 6 bases clipped from V and 10 bases from J, the junction kept 12 bases outside the gene matches. The whole variable domain, filled in from reference TRBV2 and TRBJ2-1, reads EPEVTQTPSHQVTQMGQEVILRCVPISNHLYFYWYRQILGQKVEFLVSFYNNEISEKSEIFDDQFSVERPDGSNFTLKIRSTKLEDSAMYFCASRAATSGGAREQFFGPGTRLTVL.

This clone has just one count. The CDR3 is CASSSRQGSNSPLHF. For the CDR3, the DNA is TGTGCCAGCAGCTCCCGACAGGGGTCAAACTCACCCCTCCACTTT. The chain carries TRBV27 and TRBJ1-6; 8 nucleotides line up with TRBD1. Germline V gene lookup returns CDR1 MNHEY and CDR2 SMNVEV (reference sequence). CDR3 length: 15 residues. J was trimmed by 10 bases and V by 6 bases; bases with no gene match: 11.

The chain uses TRBV4-1 and TRBJ1-6; 7 bases align to TRBD1. Per germline, CDR1 MGHRA and CDR2 YSYEKL. The CDR3 is 12 residues long. After removal of 3 bases from V and 13 bases from J, the junction contained 3 bases not matched to a gene. DNA of the CDR3: TGCGCCAGCAGCCACCTACAGGGGCCCCTCCACTTT. Its translation: CASSHLQGPLHF.

This clone was seen a few times. A read error may account for a junction end that differs from germline. The chain has TRBV7-9 and TRBJ2-7, with 7 positions matching TRBD1. Per germline, CDR1 SEHNR and CDR2 FQNEAQ (reference sequence). The CDR3 loop spans 16 amino acids. Written as DNA, the CDR3 is TGTTCCAGCAGCTCCGTCGGGACAGAGAGCTCCTACGAGCAGTACTTC. It encodes CSSSSVGTESSYEQYF.

The chain uses TRBV9 and TRBJ1-6, with a weak D call TRBD1 (6 bases). The CDR3 runs to 14 residues. Germline values: CDR1 SGDLS, CDR2 YYNGEE. Trimming removed 4 bases at V and 4 bases at J, with 9 bases between. The CDR3 sequence: CASSPGQYNSPLHF. CDR3 sequence (DNA): TGTGCCAGCAGCCCCGGACAGTATAATTCACCCCTCCACTTT.

In regard to this clone: This same CDR3 is encoded by further DNA sequences in the sample. This chain links TRBV30 with TRBJ2-3; D is possibly TRBD1 (5 bases). The CDR3 loop spans 17 amino acids. The germline V and J ends were trimmed by 3 bases and 3 bases, with 22 bases remaining between them. Germline CDR1 reads GTSNPN; CDR2 reads SVGIG (reference sequence). This chain's CDR3 is CAWRGRGREFKTDTQYF. CDR3 coding DNA: TGTGCCTGGAGAGGTAGGGGCAGGGAATTCAAGACAGATACGCAGTATTTT.

This sequence joins TRBV18 and TRBJ1-6; 12 bases are shared with TRBD1. With V trimmed by 3 bases and J by 10 bases, 4 bases remained unmatched. CDR1 and CDR2 from the germline V gene are KGHSH and LQKENI. CDR3 length equals 15 residues. The CDR3 reads CASSPPGQGASPLHF. CDR3 in DNA: TGTGCCAGCTCACCTCCGGGACAGGGGGCCTCACCCCTCCACTTT.

This chain uses TRBV14 with TRBJ1-6; TRBD1 agrees at 7 bases. Germline trimming cut 7 bases from V and 13 bases from J; bases unmatched to any gene: 10. The CDR3 runs 13 residues. The germline V gene encodes CDR1 SGHDN and CDR2 FVKESK. CDR3 nucleotide sequence: TGTGCCAGCACTCCGGACAGGTCGATTCCCCTCCACTTT. This translates into CASTPDRSIPLHF.

The sample holds a few counts of this clone. This chain uses TRBV28 with TRBJ1-2, with 7 bases lining up with TRBD1. Trimming cost V 5 bases and J 4 bases; bases outside gene matches: 13. The CDR3 covers 16 residues. CDR1 and CDR2 from the germline V gene are MDHEN and SYDVKM. In nucleotides, the CDR3 is TGTGCCAGCAGTCCCCCTACAGGGGAAGTTAGCTATGGCTACACCTTC. Its protein product is CASSPPTGEVSYGYTF.

J is TRBJ1-1 and V is TRBV25-1; D possibly corresponds to TRBD1 (6 bases). Trimming took 5 bases from V and 5 from J, leaving 12 bases between them. Germline V gene lookup returns CDR1 MGHDK and CDR2 SYGVNS. The CDR3 sequence is 13 residues long. CDR3 nucleotide sequence: TGTGCCAGCAGTAAACAGGGCGGTACTGAAGCTTTCTTT. It codes for CASSKQGGTEAFF. Drawing the rest from reference TRBV25-1 and TRBJ1-1, the complete variable domain is EADIYQTPRYLVIGTGKKITLECSQTMGHDKMYWYQQDPGMELHLIHYSYGVNSTEKGDLSSESTVSRIRTEHFPLTLESARPSHTSQYLCASSKQGGTEAFFGQGTRLTVV.

The table lists this clone with a few counts. V gene TRBV5-5 combines with J gene TRBJ1-1; no definite D call. The CDR3 has 15 residues. Germline-derived CDR1 and CDR2 are SGHKS and YYEKEE (reference sequence). V was shortened by 0 bases and J by 3 bases, with 12 bases between the two germline ends. This CDR3 is CASSLDPGTYTEAFF. The DNA for the CDR3 is TGTGCCAGCAGCTTGGATCCAGGAACCTACACTGAAGCTTTCTTT.

The rearrangement joins TRBV30 to TRBJ2-6; weak D call: TRBD1 (6 bases). V was trimmed by 3 bases and J by 1 base, leaving 16 bases between them. Germline V gene sequence: CDR1 GTSNPN, CDR2 SVGIG (reference sequence). The CDR3 extends over 17 amino acids. In nucleotides, the CDR3 is TGTGCCTGGAGCACAACAGGGTTTCGTTCTGGGGCCAACGTCCTGACTTTC. It yields the protein CAWSTTGFRSGANVLTF.

This clone was counted ten times or more. The V call is TRBV5-1, the J call TRBJ1-1, with D maybe TRBD1 (5 bases). The V gene lost 0 bases and the J gene lost 4 bases, with 10 bases spanning the gap. The CDR3 spans 14 residues. Germline V gene sequence: CDR1 SGHRS, CDR2 YFSETQ. The CDR3 sequence is CASSLAMGGTEAFF. As DNA, the CDR3 is TGCGCCAGCAGCTTGGCGATGGGGGGCACTGAAGCTTTCTTT.

The V call is TRBV5-4, the J call TRBJ2-5; possibly TRBD1 for D (5 bases). The CDR3 runs 14 residues. Germline values: CDR1 SGHNT, CDR2 YYREEE (reference sequence). V gave up 1 base and J gave up 4 bases, with 11 bases separating them. The CDR3 loop is CASSLRQGGETQYF. The CDR3 DNA reads TGTGCCAGCAGCTTGCGGCAGGGTGGAGAGACCCAGTACTTC.

The chain recombines TRBV5-4 with TRBJ2-3; D is undetermined. Germline V gene sequence: CDR1 SGHNT, CDR2 YYREEE (reference sequence). Trimming shortened V by 2 bases and J by 2 bases, and 6 bases separated the two germline ends. CDR3 length: 13 amino acids. CDR3 coding DNA: TGTGCCAGCAGCTTTGGAGACACAGATACGCAGTATTTT. Its protein is CASSFGDTDTQYF.

The chain couples TRBV6-4 to TRBJ2-3; TRBD2 aligns across 14 bases. With V trimmed by 5 bases and J by 4 bases, 11 bases remained unmatched. From germline, CDR1 is MRHNA and CDR2 SNTAGT. This CDR3 contains 18 residues. CDR3: CASSPLSSTSGGADTQYF. The CDR3 DNA follows: TGTGCCAGCAGTCCGTTGTCATCGACTAGCGGGGGGGCAGATACGCAGTATTTT.

With regard to this clone: Relative to the germline gene, one junction end is altered; a read error may explain this. The genes are TRBV11-2 and TRBJ2-7, with a tentative D call TRBD1 (5 bases). The CDR3 extends over 13 amino acids. Germline-derived CDR1 and CDR2 are SGHAT and FQNNGV. Here the CDR3 DNA reads TGTGCCAGCAGCCTAGACCAGGGTTACGAGCAGTACTTC. This sequence encodes CASSLDQGYEQYF.

The chain joins TRBV5-1 to TRBJ2-3; 9 bases line up with TRBD1. The V and J ends lost 0 bases and 4 bases, in that order; junction bases with no gene match: 12. The length of the CDR3 is 18 residues. Germline lookup yields CDR1 SGHRS and CDR2 YFSETQ. This CDR3 reads CASSLGQIGTGWADTQYF. The CDR3, as DNA: TGCGCCAGCAGCTTGGGACAGATCGGGACAGGGTGGGCAGATACGCAGTATTTT.

This clone was observed a few times. The chain links TRBV4-2 to TRBJ1-4; D gene ambiguous. The CDR3 spans 12 residues. The germline V and J ends were trimmed by 3 bases and 12 bases, with 11 bases remaining between them. Per the germline V gene, CDR1 is LGHNA and CDR2 is YNFKEQ. In DNA form, the CDR3 reads TGTGCCAGCAGCCACGTTGCCGCGGAACTGTTTTTT. Translation: CASSHVAAELFF.

The rearrangement joins TRBV4-2 to TRBJ2-5, with TRBD2 matching over 8 bases. The CDR3 loop spans 16 amino acids. Germline V lookup: CDR1 LGHNA, CDR2 YNFKEQ. V lost 1 base, J lost 2 bases, and 6 bases stayed unmatched. The CDR3 spells CASSQGGSGVQETQYF. CDR3 nucleotides: TGTGCCAGCAGCCAAGGGGGTAGCGGGGTACAAGAGACCCAGTACTTC.

This clone was seen once. The rearrangement links TRBV12-5 to TRBJ2-5; possibly TRBD1 for D (6 bases). CDR3 length: 13 residues. Germline-derived CDR1 and CDR2 are LGHNT and FRNRAP. V was pared by 11 bases and J by 4 bases, with 17 bases between. The CDR3 region is CAGHRDNRETQYF. The CDR3 region has the DNA TGTGCTGGGCATAGGGACAACCGAGAGACCCAGTACTTC.

V and J are TRBV14 and TRBJ1-1; TRBD1 agrees at 10 bases. The V gene's germline CDR1 is SGHDN and CDR2 FVKESK. With 2 bases clipped from V and 11 bases from J, the junction kept 8 bases outside the gene matches. The CDR3 runs 14 residues. CDR3 sequence: CASSQPGTGAEAFF. As DNA, the CDR3 is TGTGCCAGCAGCCAACCCGGGACAGGGGCAGAGGCTTTCTTT. The complete variable domain, with remaining parts taken from reference TRBV14 and TRBJ1-1, reads EAGVTQFPSHSVIEKGQTVTLRCDPISGHDNLYWYRRVMGKEIKFLLHFVKESKQDESGMPNNRFLAERTGGTYSTLKVQPAELEDSGVYFCASSQPGTGAEAFFGQGTRLTVV.

V is TRBV5-4 and J is TRBJ1-2; D gene unclear. CDR1 is SGHNT and CDR2 is YYREEE in the germline V gene (reference sequence). The V end was cut by 9 bases, the J end by 0 bases, with 15 bases between. The CDR3 consists of 14 residues. CDR3 bases: TGTGCCACCGCGCGGGAGTCAACTAACTATGGCTACACCTTC. Residues: CATARESTNYGYTF.

CDR3: CASSDLGGSPLHF. The CDR3 nucleotides are TGCGCCAGCAGCGACCTCGGGGGTTCACCCCTCCACTTT. This chain joins TRBV5-1 and TRBJ1-6, with a weak D call TRBD1 (5 bases). The CDR3 is 13 residues long. V was cut by 4 bases and J by 9 bases, with 11 bases left in between. Germline V lookup: CDR1 SGHRS, CDR2 YFSETQ.

For the CDR3, the DNA is TGTGCCAGCAGGGGCAGGGTTATTGATGAAGCTTTCTTT. Protein product: CASRGRVIDEAFF. The chain has TRBV2 and TRBJ1-1; TRBD1 is a possible D gene (5 bases). Looked up from germline, CDR1 is SNHLY and CDR2 is FYNNEI. Trimming cost V 6 bases and J 7 bases, with 15 bases left between them. This CDR3 region has 13 residues.

This clone has a handful of counts. The chain is built from TRBV11-3 and TRBJ2-5; no clear D gene. V shed 3 bases and J shed 5 bases, with 4 bases lying between them. The CDR3 sequence is 11 residues long. Germline loops: CDR1 SGHNT, CDR2 YENEEA. The CDR3 DNA reads as TGTGCCAGCAGCTTCAGGGAGACCCAGTACTTC. This translates into CASSFRETQYF.

The chain uses TRBV28 and TRBJ2-4, with D possibly matching TRBD2 (6 bases). Trimming shortened V by 2 bases and J by 1 base, and 6 bases separated the two germline ends. CDR3 length equals 14 residues. Germline V gene sequence: CDR1 MDHEN, CDR2 SYDVKM. The CDR3 sequence: CASSLLAAKNIQYF. As DNA, the CDR3 is TGTGCCAGCAGTTTACTAGCGGCCAAAAACATTCAGTACTTC.

This clone occurred once. V gene TRBV4-3 combines with J gene TRBJ1-4, with TRBD1 identical over 7 bases. J lost 8 bases, V lost 0 bases, and 6 bases had no gene match. CDR3 length: 15 residues. Germline V gene lookup returns CDR1 LGHNA and CDR2 YSLEER. CDR3: CASSQEGQVAEKLFF. The CDR3 DNA reads as TGCGCCAGCAGCCAAGAAGGACAGGTAGCCGAAAAACTGTTTTTT.

The CDR3 nucleotides are TGTGCCAGCAAGGCAGGGGTAGAAAAACTGTTTTTT. This gives the protein CASKAGVEKLFF. The rearrangement links TRBV2 to TRBJ1-4; D is perhaps TRBD1 (6 bases). V was trimmed by 7 bases and J by 8 bases, leaving 11 bases between them. Germline V gene lookup returns CDR1 SNHLY and CDR2 FYNNEI. The CDR3 extends over 12 amino acids.